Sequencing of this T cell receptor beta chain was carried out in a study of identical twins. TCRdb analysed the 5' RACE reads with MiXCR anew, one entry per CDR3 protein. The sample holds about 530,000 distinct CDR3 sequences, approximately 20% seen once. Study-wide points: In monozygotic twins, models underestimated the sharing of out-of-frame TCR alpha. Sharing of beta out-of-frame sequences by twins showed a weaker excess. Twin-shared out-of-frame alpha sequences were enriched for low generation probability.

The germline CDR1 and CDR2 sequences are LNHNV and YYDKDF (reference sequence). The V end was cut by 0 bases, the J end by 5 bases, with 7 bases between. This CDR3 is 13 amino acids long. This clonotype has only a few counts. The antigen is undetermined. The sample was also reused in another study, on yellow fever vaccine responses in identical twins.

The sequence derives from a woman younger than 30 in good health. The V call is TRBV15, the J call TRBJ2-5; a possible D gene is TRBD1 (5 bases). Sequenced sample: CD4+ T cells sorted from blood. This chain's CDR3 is CATSRDKGETQYF. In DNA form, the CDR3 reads TGTGCCACCAGCAGAGATAAGGGGGAGACCCAGTACTTC.